The 2 T cell receptor beta chains below all came from one sample that was sequenced in a study of radiotherapy plus CTLA-4 blockade in lung cancer. Produced via immunoSEQ multiplex PCR; TCRdb's table is partial and in-frame only. The repertoire consists of 65,000 to 95,000 clones, with around nine tenths occurring once and the leading ten covering just over 0.85%. Sample: peripheral blood, taken from a patient treated with radiotherapy plus ipilimumab. These receptors all come from a human donor with non-small cell lung cancer who had stable disease on radiotherapy plus ipilimumab.

The chain joins TRBV27 to TRBJ1-3; D gene uncertain. The CDR3 is 13 residues long. Germline V gene lookup returns CDR1 MNHEY and CDR2 SMNVEV (reference sequence). V shed 2 bases and J shed 4 bases, with 6 bases lying between them. The CDR3 nucleotides read TGTGCCAGCAGTTTAACACAAGGAAACACCATATATTTT. Translating it yields CASSLTQGNTIYF.

The chain joins TRBV28 to TRBJ1-1; D may be TRBD1 (6 bases). V was trimmed by 5 bases and J by 7 bases, leaving 17 bases between them. The CDR3 totals 14 residues. Germline lookup yields CDR1 MDHEN and CDR2 SYDVKM. CDR3 loop: CASSPSGQLREAFF. CDR3 DNA sequence: TGTGCCAGCAGTCCCTCAGGACAGTTACGTGAAGCTTTCTTT.